What follows is one T cell receptor beta chain and its context. The antigen is not known. Germline V CDR1 and CDR2: MNHEY, SMNVEV (reference sequence). Trimming took 0 bases from V and 2 from J; bases not matched to a gene: 4. CDR3 size: 15 residues. The assay was immunoSEQ multiplex PCR, and TCRdb's table has in-frame clones only and misses some. The sample holds over 200,000 clones, approximately 70% seen once. The sample comes from a study of cytotoxic CD8 clonotypes in ibrutinib-treated CLL. As for the study in general: Averaging across samples gave around 260,000 productive templates and fewer than 100,000 productive rearrangements.

Notes on the study in general: The clonality rise at ibrutinib response reflected private clonotype expansion. Sustained-remission and progressing patients' sampling times differed.

The sample here was PBMCs, taken after 12 months of ibrutinib treatment. This TCR was sampled from a human donor with chronic lymphocytic leukemia. This rearrangement joins TRBV27 to TRBJ2-7; 7 bases fit TRBD1. CDR3 in DNA: TGTGCCAGCAGTTTATCGTTAGGGGGCGCCTACGAGCAGTACTTC. It encodes CASSLSLGGAYEQYF.